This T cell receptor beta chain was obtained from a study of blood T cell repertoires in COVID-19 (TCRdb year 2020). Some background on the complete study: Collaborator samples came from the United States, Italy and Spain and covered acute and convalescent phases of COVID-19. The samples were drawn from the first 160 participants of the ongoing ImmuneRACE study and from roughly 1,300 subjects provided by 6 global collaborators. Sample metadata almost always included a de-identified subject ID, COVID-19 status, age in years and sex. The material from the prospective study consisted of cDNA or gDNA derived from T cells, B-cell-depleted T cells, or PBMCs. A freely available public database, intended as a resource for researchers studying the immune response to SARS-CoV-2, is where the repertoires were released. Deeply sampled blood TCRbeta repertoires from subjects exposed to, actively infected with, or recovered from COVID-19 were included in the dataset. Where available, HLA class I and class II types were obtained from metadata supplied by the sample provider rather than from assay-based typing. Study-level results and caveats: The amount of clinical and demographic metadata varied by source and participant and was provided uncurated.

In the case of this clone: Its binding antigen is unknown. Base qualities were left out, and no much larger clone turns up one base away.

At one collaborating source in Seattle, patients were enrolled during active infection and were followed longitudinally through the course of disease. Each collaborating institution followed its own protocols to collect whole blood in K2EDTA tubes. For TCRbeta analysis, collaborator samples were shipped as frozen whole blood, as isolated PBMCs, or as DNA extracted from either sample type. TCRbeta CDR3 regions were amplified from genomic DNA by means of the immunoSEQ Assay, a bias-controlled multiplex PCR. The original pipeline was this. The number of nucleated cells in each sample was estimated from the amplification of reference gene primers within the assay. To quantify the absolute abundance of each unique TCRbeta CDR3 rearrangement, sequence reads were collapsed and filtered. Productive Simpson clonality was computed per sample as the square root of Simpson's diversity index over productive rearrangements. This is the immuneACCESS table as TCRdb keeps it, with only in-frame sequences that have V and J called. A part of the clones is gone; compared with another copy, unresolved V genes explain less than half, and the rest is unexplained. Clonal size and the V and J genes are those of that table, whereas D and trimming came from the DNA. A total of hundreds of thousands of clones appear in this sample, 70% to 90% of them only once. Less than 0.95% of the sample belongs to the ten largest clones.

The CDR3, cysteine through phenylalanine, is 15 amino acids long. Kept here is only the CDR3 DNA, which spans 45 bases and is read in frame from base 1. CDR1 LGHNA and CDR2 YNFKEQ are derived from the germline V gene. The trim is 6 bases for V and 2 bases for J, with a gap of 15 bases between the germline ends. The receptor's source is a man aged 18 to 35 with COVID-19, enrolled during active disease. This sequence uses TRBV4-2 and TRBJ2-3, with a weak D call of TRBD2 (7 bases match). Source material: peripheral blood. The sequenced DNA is TGTGCCAGCAGGGGAAGGGGGGGACACACAGATACGCAGTATTTT. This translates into CASRGRGGHTDTQYF.